This paragraph covers one T cell receptor beta chain sequence. Its antigen is unknown. This entry comes from a study of T cell repertoires in cytomegalovirus infection. TCRdb recomputed calls from the reads with MiXCR, one row per CDR3 protein. The data show about 740,000 distinct CDR3 sequences, approximately 40% seen once. There are 16 residues in the CDR3. V lost 5 bases to trimming and J lost 0 bases, with 14 bases between them. Per germline, CDR1 MNHEY and CDR2 SMNVEV (reference sequence). General study points: Carriage of CMV together with the relevant HLA was identifiable through cumulative public TCR beta family frequency.

The V call is TRBV27, the J call TRBJ1-5, with a weak D call TRBD1 (5 bases). Sequencing was done on a sample of PBMCs. This TCR came from a human donor in good health (CMV status not recorded). Some clones in this sample may be carry-over from other donors' samples. CDR3 protein: CASSNLGDGSNQPQHF. CDR3 DNA sequence: TGTGCCAGCAGTAACCTAGGGGATGGTAGCAATCAGCCCCAGCATTTT.